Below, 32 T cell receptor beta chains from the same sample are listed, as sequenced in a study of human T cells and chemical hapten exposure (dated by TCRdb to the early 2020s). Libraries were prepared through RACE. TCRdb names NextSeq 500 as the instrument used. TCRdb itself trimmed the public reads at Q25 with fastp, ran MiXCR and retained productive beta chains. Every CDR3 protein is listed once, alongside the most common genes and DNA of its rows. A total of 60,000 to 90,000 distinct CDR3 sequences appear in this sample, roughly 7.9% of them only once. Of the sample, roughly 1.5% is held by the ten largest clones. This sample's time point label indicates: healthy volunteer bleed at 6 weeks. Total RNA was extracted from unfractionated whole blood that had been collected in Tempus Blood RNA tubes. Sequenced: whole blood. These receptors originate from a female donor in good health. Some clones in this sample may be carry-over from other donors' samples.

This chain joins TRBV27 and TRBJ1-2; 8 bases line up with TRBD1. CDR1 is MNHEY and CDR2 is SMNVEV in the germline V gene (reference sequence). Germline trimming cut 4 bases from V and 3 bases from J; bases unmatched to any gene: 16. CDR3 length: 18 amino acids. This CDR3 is CASSSTRQGFVLDYGYTF. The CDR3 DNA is TGTGCCAGCAGTTCCACTCGACAGGGGTTTGTTCTAGACTATGGCTACACCTTC.

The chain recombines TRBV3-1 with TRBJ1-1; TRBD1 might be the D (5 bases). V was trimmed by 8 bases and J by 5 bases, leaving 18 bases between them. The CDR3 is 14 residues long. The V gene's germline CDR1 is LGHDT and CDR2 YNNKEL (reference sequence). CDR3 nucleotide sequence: TGTGCCAGCGGCCTCCTTGGGGGGTGGACTGAAGCTTTCTTT. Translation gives CASGLLGGWTEAFF.

The CDR3 reads CSAARQCQETQYF. The CDR3, as DNA: TGCAGTGCTGCACGACAGTGCCAAGAGACCCAGTACTTC. The V and J genes are TRBV20-1 and TRBJ2-5, with D possibly matching TRBD1 (5 bases). CDR3 length: 13 amino acids. Trimming left V 5 bases short and J 1 base short, with 11 bases between. The germline gives CDR1 DFQATT, CDR2 SNEGSKA (reference sequence).

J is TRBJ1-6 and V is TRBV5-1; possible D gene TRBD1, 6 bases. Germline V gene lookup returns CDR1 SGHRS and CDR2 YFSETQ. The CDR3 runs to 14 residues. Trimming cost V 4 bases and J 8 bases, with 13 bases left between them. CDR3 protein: CASSPSWTDSPLHF. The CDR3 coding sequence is TGCGCCAGCAGCCCCTCCTGGACAGATTCACCCCTCCACTTT.

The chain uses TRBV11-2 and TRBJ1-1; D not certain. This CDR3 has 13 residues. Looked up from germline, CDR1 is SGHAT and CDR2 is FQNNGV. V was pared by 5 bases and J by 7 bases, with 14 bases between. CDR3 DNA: TGTGCCAGCAGCCCGATCAAACGGATTGAAGCTTTCTTT. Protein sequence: CASSPIKRIEAFF.

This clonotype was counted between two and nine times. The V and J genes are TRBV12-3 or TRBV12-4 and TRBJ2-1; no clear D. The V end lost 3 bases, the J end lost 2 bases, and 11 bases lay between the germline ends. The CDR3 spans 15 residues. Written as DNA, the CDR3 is TGTGCCAGCAGTTTTGTAGGCGGACCCTACAATGAGCAGTTCTTC. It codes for CASSFVGGPYNEQFF.

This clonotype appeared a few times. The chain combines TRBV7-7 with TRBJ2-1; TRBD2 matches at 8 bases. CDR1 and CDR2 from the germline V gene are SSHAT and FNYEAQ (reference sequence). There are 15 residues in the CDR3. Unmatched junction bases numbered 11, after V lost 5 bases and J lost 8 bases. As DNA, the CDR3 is TGTGCCAGCAGCCCTCGAATAGCGGGGTTGGATGAGCAGTTCTTC. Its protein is CASSPRIAGLDEQFF.

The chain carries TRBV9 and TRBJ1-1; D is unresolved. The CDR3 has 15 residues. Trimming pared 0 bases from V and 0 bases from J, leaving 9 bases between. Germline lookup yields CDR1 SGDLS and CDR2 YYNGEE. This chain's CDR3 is CASSVGTGVNTEAFF. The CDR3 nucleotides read TGTGCCAGCAGCGTAGGTACTGGGGTGAACACTGAAGCTTTCTTT.

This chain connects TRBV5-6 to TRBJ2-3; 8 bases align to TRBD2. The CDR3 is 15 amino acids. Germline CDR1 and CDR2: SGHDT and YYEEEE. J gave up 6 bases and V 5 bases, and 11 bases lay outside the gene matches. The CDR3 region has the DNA TGTGCCAGCAGGTACGCGGGGGGCCCCACCGATACGCAGTATTTT. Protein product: CASRYAGGPTDTQYF.

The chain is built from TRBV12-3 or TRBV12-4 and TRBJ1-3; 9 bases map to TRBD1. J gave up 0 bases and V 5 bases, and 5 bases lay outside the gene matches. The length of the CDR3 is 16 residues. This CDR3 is CASSLGQGISGNTIYF. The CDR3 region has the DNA TGTGCCAGCAGTCTCGGACAGGGGATCTCTGGAAACACCATATATTTT.

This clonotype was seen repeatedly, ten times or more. The DNA for the CDR3 is TGTGCCAGCAGCCTAGCCGGGACAGGGGGCTATGGCTACACCTTC. It specifies CASSLAGTGGYGYTF. The chain is built from TRBV14 and TRBJ1-2, with 11 nucleotides matching TRBD1. V shed 4 bases and J 4 bases; nucleotides not matched to a gene: 5. The CDR3 covers 15 residues. In germline, CDR1 is SGHDN, CDR2 FVKESK.

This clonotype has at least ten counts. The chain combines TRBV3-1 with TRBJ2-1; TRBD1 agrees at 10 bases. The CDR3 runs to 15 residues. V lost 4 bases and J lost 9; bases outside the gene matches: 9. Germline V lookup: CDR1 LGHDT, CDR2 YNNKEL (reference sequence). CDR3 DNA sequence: TGTGCCAGCAGCCCTAGACAGGGGGCGGATGGTGAGCAGTTCTTC. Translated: CASSPRQGADGEQFF.

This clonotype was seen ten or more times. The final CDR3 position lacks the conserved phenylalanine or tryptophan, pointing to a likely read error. The CDR3 coding sequence is TGTGCCAGCAGCCGACAGGGGATCGACGAGCAGTACCTC. It translates to CASSRQGIDEQYL. The J gene is TRBJ2-7, the V gene TRBV7-9; 8 bases line up with TRBD1. Trimming removed 5 bases from V and 5 bases from J; junction bases left unmatched: 5. The CDR3 sequence is 13 residues long. Germline lookup yields CDR1 SEHNR and CDR2 FQNEAQ (reference sequence).

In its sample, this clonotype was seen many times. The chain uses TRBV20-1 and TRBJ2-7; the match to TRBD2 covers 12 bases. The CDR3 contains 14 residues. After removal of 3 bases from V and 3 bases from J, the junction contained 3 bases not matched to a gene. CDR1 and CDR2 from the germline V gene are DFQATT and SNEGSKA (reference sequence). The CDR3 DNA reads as TGCAGTGCTAGCCCACTAGCGGGGGGCTACGAGCAGTACTTC. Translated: CSASPLAGGYEQYF.

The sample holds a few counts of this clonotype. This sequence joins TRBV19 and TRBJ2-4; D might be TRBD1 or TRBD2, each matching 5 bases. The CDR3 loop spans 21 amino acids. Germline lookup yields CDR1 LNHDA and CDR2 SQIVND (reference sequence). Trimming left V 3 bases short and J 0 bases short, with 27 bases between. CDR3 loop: CASSISPLDSGLLRAKNIQYF. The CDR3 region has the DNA TGTGCCAGTAGTATCAGTCCGCTTGACAGCGGTCTCCTTCGAGCCAAAAACATTCAGTACTTC. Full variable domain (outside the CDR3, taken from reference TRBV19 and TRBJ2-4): DGGITQSPKYLFRKEGQNVTLSCEQNLNHDAMYWYRQDPGQGLRLIYYSQIVNDFQKGDIAEGYSVSREKKESFPLTVTSAQKNPTAFYLCASSISPLDSGLLRAKNIQYFGAGTRLSVL.

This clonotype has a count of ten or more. CDR3 loop: CASGRGVLGSPLHF. The DNA for the CDR3 is TGTGCCAGCGGACGAGGGGTTTTGGGTTCACCCCTCCACTTT. This rearrangement joins TRBV6-2 or TRBV6-3 to TRBJ1-6, with D perhaps matching TRBD1 (5 bases). The CDR3 runs to 14 residues. The germline V gene has CDR1 MNHEY and CDR2 SVGEGT. The V and J ends lost 8 bases and 9 bases respectively, with 17 bases between them.

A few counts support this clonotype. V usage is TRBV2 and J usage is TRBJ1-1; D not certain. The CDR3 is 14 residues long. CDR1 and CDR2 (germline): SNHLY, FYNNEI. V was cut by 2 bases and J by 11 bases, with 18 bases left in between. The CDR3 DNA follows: TGTGCCAGCAGTGAAAGCTCAGTCCGAATCGAGGCTTTCTTT. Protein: CASSESSVRIEAFF. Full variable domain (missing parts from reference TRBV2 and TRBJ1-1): EPEVTQTPSHQVTQMGQEVILRCVPISNHLYFYWYRQILGQKVEFLVSFYNNEISEKSEIFDDQFSVERPDGSNFTLKIRSTKLEDSAMYFCASSESSVRIEAFFGQGTRLTVV.

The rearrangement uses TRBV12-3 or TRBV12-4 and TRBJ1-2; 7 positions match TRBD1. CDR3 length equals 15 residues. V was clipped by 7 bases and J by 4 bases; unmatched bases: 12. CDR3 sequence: CASTTNAGTVYGYTF. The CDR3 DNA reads TGTGCCAGCACCACCAACGCAGGGACAGTCTATGGCTACACCTTC.

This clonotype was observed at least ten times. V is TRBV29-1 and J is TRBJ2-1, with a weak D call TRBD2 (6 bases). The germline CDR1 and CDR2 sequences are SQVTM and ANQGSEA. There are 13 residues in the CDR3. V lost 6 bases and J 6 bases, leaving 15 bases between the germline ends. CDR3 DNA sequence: TGCAGCGTCGGAGGGGCCCGTATCAATGAGCAGTTCTTC. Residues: CSVGGARINEQFF.

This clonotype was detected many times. Written as DNA, the CDR3 is TGCAGTGCTAGAAAGCTAGCGGGGGCTTCAGATACGCAGTATTTT. This encodes CSARKLAGASDTQYF. This chain connects TRBV20-1 to TRBJ2-3, with 10 bases matching TRBD2. V lost 2 bases and J lost 4; bases outside the gene matches: 6. This CDR3 has 15 amino acids. CDR1 is DFQATT and CDR2 is SNEGSKA in the germline V gene (reference sequence).

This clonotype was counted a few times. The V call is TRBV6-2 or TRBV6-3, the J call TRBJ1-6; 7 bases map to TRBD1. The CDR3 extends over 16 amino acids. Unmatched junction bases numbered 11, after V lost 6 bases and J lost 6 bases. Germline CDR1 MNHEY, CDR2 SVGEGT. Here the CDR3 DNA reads TGTGCCAGCAGCCGGACAGGCCAATGGGGTAATTCACCCCTCCACTTT. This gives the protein CASSRTGQWGNSPLHF.

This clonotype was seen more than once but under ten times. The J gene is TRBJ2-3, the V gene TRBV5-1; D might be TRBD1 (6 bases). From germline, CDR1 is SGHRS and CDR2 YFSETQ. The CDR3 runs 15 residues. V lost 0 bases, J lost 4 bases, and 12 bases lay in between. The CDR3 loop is CASSLAGRGADTQYF. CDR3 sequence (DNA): TGCGCCAGCAGCTTGGCAGGCAGGGGCGCAGATACGCAGTATTTT.

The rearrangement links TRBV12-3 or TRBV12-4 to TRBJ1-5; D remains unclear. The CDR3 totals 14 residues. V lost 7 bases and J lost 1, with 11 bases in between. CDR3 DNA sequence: TGTGCCAGCACCCTCCCGGGGAGCAATCAGCCCCAGCATTTT. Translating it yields CASTLPGSNQPQHF.

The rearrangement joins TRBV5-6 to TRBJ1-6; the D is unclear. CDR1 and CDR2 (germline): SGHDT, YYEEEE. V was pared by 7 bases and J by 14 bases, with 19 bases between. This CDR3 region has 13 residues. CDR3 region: CASGIPTVATLHF. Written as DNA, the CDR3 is TGTGCCAGCGGAATCCCTACAGTGGCCACCCTCCACTTT.

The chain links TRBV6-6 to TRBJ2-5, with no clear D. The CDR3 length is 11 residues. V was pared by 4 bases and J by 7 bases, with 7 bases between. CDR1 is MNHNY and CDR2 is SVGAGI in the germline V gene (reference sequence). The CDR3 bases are TGTGCCAGCAGTTCCCCGTTGACCCAGTACTTC. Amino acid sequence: CASSSPLTQYF.

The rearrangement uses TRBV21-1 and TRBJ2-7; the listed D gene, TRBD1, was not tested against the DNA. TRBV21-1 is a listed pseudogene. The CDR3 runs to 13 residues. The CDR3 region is CASSRGGAHEQYF. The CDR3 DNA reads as TGTGCCAGCAGCCGGGGGGGGGCACACGAGCAGTACTTC.

In nucleotides, the CDR3 is TGTGCCAGCAGTTTATCGCGAGGGGACACCGGACCTCAGCCAAATGGCTACACCTTC. This codes for CASSLSRGDTGPQPNGYTF. The chain employs TRBV27 and TRBJ1-2, with D possibly being TRBD1 (6 bases). The V end was cut by 0 bases, the J end by 6 bases, with 26 bases between. Germline V gene lookup returns CDR1 MNHEY and CDR2 SMNVEV (reference sequence). The CDR3 has 19 amino acids.

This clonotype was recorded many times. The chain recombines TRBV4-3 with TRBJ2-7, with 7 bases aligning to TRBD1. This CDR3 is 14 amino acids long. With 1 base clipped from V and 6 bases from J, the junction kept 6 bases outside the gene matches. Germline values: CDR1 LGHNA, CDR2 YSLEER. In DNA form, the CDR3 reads TGCGCCAGCAGCCAAGGACACAGGGGCGGCGAGCAGTACTTC. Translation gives CASSQGHRGGEQYF.

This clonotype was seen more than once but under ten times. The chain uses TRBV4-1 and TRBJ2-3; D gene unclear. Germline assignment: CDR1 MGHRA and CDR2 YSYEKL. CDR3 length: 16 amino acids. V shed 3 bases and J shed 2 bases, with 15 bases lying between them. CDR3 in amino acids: CASSQQHPGATDTQYF. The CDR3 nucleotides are TGCGCCAGCAGCCAGCAGCACCCGGGCGCCACAGATACGCAGTATTTT.

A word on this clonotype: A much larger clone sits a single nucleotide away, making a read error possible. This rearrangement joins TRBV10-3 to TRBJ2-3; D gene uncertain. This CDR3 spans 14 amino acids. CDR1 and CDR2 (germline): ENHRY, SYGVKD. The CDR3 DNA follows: TGTGCCATCAATGAGTCGGGCAGCACAGATACGCAGTATTTT. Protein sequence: CAINESGSTDTQYF.

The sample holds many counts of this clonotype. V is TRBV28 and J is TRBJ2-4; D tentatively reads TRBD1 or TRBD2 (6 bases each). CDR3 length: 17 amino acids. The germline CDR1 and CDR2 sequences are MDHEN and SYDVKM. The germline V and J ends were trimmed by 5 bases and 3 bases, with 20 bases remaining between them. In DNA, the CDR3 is TGTGCCAGCAGTGAAACAGGGTCGCGGGAAGGCAAAAACATTCAGTACTTC. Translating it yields CASSETGSREGKNIQYF.

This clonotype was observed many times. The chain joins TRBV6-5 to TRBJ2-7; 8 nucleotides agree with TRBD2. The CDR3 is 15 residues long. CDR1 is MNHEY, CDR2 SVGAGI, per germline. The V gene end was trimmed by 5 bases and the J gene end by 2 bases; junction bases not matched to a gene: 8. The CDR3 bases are TGTGCCAGCAGTCGGGGGGGGGCTACCCCCTACGAGCAGTACTTC. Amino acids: CASSRGGATPYEQYF.